The clone carrying this TCR beta chain registers medium-sized by frequency. Its antigen is unidentified. Each patient with active arthritis gave synovial fluid along with matched peripheral blood. Median age approximately 11 years (roughly 2.4-22.9); median disease duration approximately seven years (0.2-19.1). The data belong to a study of synovial regulatory T cells in juvenile arthritis. Measured with immunoSEQ multiplex PCR; TCRdb has only the in-frame clones, and not every one. The sample data list about 2,500 clones. Regarding the study as a whole: Across patients, iaTreg TCR repertoires were mostly private, partly shared with synovial Teff and blood CPL.

Germline V gene data show CDR1 as SGHVS and CDR2 as FQNEAQ. CDR3 size: 17 residues. No DNA accompanies this entry. The rearrangement links TRBV7-8 to TRBJ2-1; TCRdb outputs TRBD2, but without DNA this stays unchecked. The clonotype was recovered from a donor aged 2-35 years with juvenile idiopathic arthritis. The specimen was Treg cells from the synovium. The CDR3 sequence: CASSLQLTSGRLDEQFF.